This TCR beta chain is from a study of T cells in Graves' hyperthyroidism and ophthalmopathy. The investigators amplified TCR beta CDR3 regions from RNA transcripts. Initially, a first-round RT-PCR of the TCR CDR3 employed the HTBI primer set. TCRdb redid the calling of the multiplex PCR reads with MiXCR, one entry per CDR3 protein. This table holds under 700,000 distinct CDR3 sequences, over 15% found once. The CDR3 spans 14 residues. V was clipped by 3 bases and J by 2 bases, with 9 bases between them. Germline CDR1 and CDR2: SGDLS and YYNGEE. Hyperthyroidism was newly diagnosed in patients aged 18 to 65 (duration under 2 months). Fresh peripheral blood, 8 to 10 ml of it, supplied the PBMCs.

The chain uses TRBV9 and TRBJ1-3; the D is unclear. The source is a woman under 30 with Graves' hyperthyroidism. Sequencing was done on a sample of blood. This CDR3 is CASSGTPPGNTIYF. In nucleotides, the CDR3 is TGTGCCAGCAGCGGAACTCCTCCTGGAAACACCATATATTTT.